The subject of this entry is one TCR beta chain. The junction and the germline gene differ at one end; a read error may be behind it. Method: immunoSEQ multiplex PCR; TCRdb's copy keeps in-frame clones and lacks some. The table includes approximately 150,000 clones, roughly 90% detected once. The data stem from a study of blood T cell repertoires in COVID-19. Germline CDR1 reads LNHDA; CDR2 reads SQIVND (reference sequence). The CDR3 extends over 15 amino acids. The sequenced material came from peripheral blood. The sequence came from a man between 18 and 29 years old with COVID-19, enrolled during active disease. V usage is TRBV19 and J usage is TRBJ1-4; D is possibly TRBD1 (5 bases). The CDR3 is CASSLLMGLGEKLLF. The CDR3 bases are TGTGCCAGTAGTCTCCTCATGGGGCTGGGTGAAAAACTGCTTTTT.